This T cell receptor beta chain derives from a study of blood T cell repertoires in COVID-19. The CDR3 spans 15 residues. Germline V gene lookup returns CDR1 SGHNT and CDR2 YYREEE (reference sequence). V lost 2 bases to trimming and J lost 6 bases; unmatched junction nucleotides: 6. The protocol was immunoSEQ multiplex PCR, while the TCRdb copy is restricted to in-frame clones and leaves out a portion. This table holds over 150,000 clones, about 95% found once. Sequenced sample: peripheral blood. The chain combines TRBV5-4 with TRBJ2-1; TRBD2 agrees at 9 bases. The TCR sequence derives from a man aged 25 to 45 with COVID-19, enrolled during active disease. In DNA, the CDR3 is TGTGCCAGCAGCTTCCCCGGGACTAGCCTCAATGAGCAGTTCTTC. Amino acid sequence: CASSFPGTSLNEQFF. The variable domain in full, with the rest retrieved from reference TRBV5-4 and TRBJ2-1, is ETGVTQSPTHLIKTRGQQVTLRCSSQSGHNTVSWYQQALGQGPQFIFQYYREEENGRGNFPPRFSGLQFPNYSSELNVNALELDDSALYLCASSFPGTSLNEQFFGPGTRLTVL.